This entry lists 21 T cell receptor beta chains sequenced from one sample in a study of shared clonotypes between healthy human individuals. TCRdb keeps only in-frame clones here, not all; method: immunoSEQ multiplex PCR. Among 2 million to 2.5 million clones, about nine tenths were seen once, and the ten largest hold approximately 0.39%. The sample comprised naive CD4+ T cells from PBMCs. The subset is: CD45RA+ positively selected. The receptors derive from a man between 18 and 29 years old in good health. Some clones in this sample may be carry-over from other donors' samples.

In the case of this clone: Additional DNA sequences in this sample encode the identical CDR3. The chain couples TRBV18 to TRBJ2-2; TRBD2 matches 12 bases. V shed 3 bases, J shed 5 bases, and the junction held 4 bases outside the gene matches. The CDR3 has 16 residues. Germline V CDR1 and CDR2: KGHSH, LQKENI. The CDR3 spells CASSPGLAGGTGELFF. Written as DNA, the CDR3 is TGTGCCAGCTCACCGGGACTAGCGGGCGGAACCGGGGAGCTGTTTTTT.

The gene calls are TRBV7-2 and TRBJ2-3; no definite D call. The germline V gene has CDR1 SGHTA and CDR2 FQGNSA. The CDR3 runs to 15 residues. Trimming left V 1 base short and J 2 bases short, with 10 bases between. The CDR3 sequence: CASSLVSLFTDTQYF. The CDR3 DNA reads TGTGCCAGCAGCTTAGTGTCGCTGTTCACAGATACGCAGTATTTT.

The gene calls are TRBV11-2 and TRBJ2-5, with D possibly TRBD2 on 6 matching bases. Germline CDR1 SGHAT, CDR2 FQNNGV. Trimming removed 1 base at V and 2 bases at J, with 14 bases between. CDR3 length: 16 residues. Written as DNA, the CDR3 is TGTGCCAGCAGCTTAGGAATGGGAGGACGACAAGAGACCCAGTACTTC. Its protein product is CASSLGMGGRQETQYF.

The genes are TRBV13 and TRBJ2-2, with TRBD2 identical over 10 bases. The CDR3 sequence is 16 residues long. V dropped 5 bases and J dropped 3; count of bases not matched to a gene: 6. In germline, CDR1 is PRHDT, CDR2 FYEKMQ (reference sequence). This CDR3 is CASSPLGTSDTGELFF. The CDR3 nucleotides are TGTGCCAGCAGCCCCCTTGGGACTAGCGACACCGGGGAGCTGTTTTTT.

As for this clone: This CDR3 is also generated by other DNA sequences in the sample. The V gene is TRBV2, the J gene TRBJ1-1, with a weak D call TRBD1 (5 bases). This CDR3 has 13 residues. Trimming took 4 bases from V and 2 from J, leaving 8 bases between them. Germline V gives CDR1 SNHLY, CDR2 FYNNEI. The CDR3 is CASSADTNTEAFF. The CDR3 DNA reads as TGTGCCAGCAGTGCGGACACAAACACTGAAGCTTTCTTT.

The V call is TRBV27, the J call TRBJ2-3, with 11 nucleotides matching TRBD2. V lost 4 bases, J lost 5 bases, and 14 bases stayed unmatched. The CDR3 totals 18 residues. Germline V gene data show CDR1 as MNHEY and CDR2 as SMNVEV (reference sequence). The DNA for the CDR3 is TGTGCCAGCAGTTCAGTACTAGCGGGAGTCCCTGGGGGAGATACGCAGTATTTT. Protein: CASSSVLAGVPGGDTQYF.

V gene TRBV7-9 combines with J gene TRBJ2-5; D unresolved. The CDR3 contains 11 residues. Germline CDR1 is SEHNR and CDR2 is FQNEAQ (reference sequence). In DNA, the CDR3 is TGTGCGGCCTCTATCCAAGAGACCCAGTACTTC. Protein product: CAASIQETQYF. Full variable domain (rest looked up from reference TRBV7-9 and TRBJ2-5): DTGVSQNPRHKITKRGQNVTFRCDPISEHNRLYWYRQTLGQGPEFLTYFQNEAQLEKSRLLSDRFSAERPKGSFSTLEIQRTEQGDSAMYLCAASIQETQYFGPGTRLLVL.

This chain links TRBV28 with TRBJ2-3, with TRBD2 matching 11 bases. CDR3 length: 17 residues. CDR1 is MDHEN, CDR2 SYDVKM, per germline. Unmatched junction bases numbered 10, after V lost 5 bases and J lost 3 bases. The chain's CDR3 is CASSPGTSGAGTDTQYF. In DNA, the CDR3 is TGTGCCAGCAGTCCCGGGACTAGCGGAGCTGGGACAGATACGCAGTATTTT.

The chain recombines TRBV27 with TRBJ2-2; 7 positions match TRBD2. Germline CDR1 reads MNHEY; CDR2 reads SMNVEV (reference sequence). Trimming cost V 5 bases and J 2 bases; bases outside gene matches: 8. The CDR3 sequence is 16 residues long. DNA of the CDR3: TGTGCCAGCAGTCCGATAGCGGGTGGAAACACCGGGGAGCTGTTTTTT. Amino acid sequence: CASSPIAGGNTGELFF.

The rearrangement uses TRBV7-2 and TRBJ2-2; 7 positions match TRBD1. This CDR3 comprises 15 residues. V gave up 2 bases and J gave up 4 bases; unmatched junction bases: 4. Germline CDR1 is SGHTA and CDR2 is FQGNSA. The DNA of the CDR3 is TGTGCCAGCAGCTTAACTACAGGGGTCACCGGGGAGCTGTTTTTT. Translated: CASSLTTGVTGELFF. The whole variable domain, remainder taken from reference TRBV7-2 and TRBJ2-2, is GAGVSQSPSNKVTEKGKDVELRCDPISGHTALYWYRQSLGQGLEFLIYFQGNSAPDKSGLPSDRFSAERTGGSVSTLTIQRTQQEDSAVYLCASSLTTGVTGELFFGEGSRLTVL.

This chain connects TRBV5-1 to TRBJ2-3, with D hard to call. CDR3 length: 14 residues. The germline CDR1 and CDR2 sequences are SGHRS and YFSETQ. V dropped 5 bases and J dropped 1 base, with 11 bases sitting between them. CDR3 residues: CASSWGLGTDTQYF. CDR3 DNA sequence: TGCGCCAGCAGTTGGGGTTTAGGCACAGATACGCAGTATTTT. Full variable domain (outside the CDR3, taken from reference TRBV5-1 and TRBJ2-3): KAGVTQTPRYLIKTRGQQVTLSCSPISGHRSVSWYQQTPGQGLQFLFEYFSETQRNKGNFPGRFSGRQFSNSRSEMNVSTLELGDSALYLCASSWGLGTDTQYFGPGTRLTVL.

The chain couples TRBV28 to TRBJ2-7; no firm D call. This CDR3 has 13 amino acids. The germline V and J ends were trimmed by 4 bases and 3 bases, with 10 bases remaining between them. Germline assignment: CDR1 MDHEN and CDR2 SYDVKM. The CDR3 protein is CASSWVRFYEQYF. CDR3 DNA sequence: TGTGCCAGCAGTTGGGTCAGATTCTACGAGCAGTACTTC.

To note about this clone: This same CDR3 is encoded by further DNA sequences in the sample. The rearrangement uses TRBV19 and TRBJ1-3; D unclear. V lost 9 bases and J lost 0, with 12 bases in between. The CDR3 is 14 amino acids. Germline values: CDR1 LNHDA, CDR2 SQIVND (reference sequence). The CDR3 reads CASRPGSSGNTIYF. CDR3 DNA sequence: TGTGCCAGCAGGCCCGGGTCCTCTGGAAACACCATATATTTT. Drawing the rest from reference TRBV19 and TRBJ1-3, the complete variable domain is DGGITQSPKYLFRKEGQNVTLSCEQNLNHDAMYWYRQDPGQGLRLIYYSQIVNDFQKGDIAEGYSVSREKKESFPLTVTSAQKNPTAFYLCASRPGSSGNTIYFGEGSWLTVV.

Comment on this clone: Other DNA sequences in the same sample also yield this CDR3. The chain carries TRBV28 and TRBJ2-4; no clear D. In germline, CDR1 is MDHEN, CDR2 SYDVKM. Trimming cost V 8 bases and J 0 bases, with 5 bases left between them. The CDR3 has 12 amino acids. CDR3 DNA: TGTGCCAGCGGCCTAGCCAAAAACATTCAGTACTTC. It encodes CASGLAKNIQYF.

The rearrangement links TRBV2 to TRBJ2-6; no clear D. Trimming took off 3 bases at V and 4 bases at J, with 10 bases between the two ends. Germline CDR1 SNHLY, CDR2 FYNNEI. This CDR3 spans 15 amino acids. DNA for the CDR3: TGTGCCAGCAGTGACGGCCTTCTGGGGGCCAACGTCCTGACTTTC. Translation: CASSDGLLGANVLTF.

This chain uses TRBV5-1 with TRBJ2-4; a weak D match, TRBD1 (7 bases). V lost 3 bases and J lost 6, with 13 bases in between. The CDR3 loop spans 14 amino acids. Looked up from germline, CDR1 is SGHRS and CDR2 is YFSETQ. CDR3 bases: TGCGCCAGCAGCTCTAGACAGGGAGGAAACATTCAGTACTTC. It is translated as CASSSRQGGNIQYF.

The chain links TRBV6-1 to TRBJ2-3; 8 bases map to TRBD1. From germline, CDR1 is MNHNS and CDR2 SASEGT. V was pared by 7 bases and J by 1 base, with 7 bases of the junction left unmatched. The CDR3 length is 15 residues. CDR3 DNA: TGTGCCAGCACCCTCAGGGGGCGCGGCACAGATACGCAGTATTTT. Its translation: CASTLRGRGTDTQYF.

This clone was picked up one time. Here the CDR3 DNA reads TGTGCCAGCAAACGAGGGAACCCCTACGAGCAGTACTTC. As protein: CASKRGNPYEQYF. The J gene is TRBJ2-7, the V gene TRBV6-6, with D tentatively TRBD2 (5 bases). Germline CDR1 and CDR2: MNHNY and SVGAGI (reference sequence). This CDR3 comprises 13 residues. Trimming shortened V by 7 bases and J by 2 bases, and 12 bases separated the two germline ends.

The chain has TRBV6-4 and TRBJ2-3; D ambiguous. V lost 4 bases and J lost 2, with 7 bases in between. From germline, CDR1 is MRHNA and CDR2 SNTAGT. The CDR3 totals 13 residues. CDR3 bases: TGTGCCAGCAGTGCCGAAATCACAGATACGCAGTATTTT. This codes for CASSAEITDTQYF.

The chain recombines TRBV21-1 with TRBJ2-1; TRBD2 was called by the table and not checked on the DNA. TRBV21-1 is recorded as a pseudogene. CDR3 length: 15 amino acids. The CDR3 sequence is CASSKPGTSFGEQFF. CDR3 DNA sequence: TGTGCCAGCAGCAAACCCGGGACTAGTTTTGGTGAGCAGTTCTTC.

The CDR3 spells CASSRGQGAEETQYF. CDR3 nucleotide sequence: TGTGCCAGCAGCCGGGGACAGGGGGCAGAAGAGACCCAGTACTTC. This rearrangement joins TRBV11-3 to TRBJ2-5, with 12 bases aligning to TRBD1. CDR3 length: 15 residues. CDR1 is SGHNT and CDR2 is YENEEA in the germline V gene. The V and J ends lost 5 bases and 3 bases, in that order; junction bases with no gene match: 4. Based on the CDR3 plus reference TRBV11-3 and TRBJ2-5, the full variable domain is EAGVVQSPRYKIIEKKQPVAFWCNPISGHNTLYWYLQNLGQGPELLIRYENEEAVDDSQLPKDRFSAERLKGVDSTLKIQPAELGDSAVYLCASSRGQGAEETQYFGPGTRLLVL.